A selection of T cell receptor beta chains follows, all from one sample in a study of control samples from healthy donors and cancer patients. Here immunoSEQ multiplex PCR was the method, and the copy in TCRdb shows in-frame clones only, minus some. The sample has approximately 89,000 clones; more than 75% are singletons. The sequenced sample consisted of blood. The receptor source for this set is a young man in good health. Each CDR3 is given with its conserved first and last residue. The order of the fields is J gene, V gene, CDR3 protein.

j_gene: TRBJ2-1
v_gene: TRBV19
CDR3aa: CASSIGNHNEQFF

j_gene: TRBJ2-5
v_gene: TRBV5-1
CDR3aa: CASSLGQGVDETQYF

j_gene: TRBJ2-5
v_gene: TRBV5-6
CDR3aa: CASSLVSSGGETQYF

j_gene: TRBJ2-2
v_gene: TRBV5-1
CDR3aa: CASSLGWGRNGELFF

j_gene: TRBJ1-1
v_gene: TRBV9
CDR3aa: CASSATQGGGTEAFF

j_gene: TRBJ1-2
v_gene: TRBV6-5
CDR3aa: CASSYRGQGNYGYTF

j_gene: TRBJ1-2
v_gene: TRBV6-2/TRBV6-3
CDR3aa: CASSYSRQLANYGYTF

j_gene: TRBJ1-5
v_gene: TRBV6-5
CDR3aa: CASSYSGGGGNQPQHF

j_gene: TRBJ1-1
v_gene: TRBV28
CDR3aa: CASNLGGGMNTEAFF

j_gene: TRBJ2-2
v_gene: TRBV5-4
CDR3aa: CASSGPGTSTTGELFF

j_gene: TRBJ1-6
v_gene: TRBV5-1
CDR3aa: CASSRRQGKDSPLHF

j_gene: TRBJ1-3
v_gene: TRBV7-2
CDR3aa: CASSMDFSSGNTIYF

j_gene: TRBJ1-2
v_gene: TRBV7-9
CDR3aa: CASRRQNDGYTF

j_gene: TRBJ2-3
v_gene: TRBV27
CDR3aa: CATKRGSSTDTQYF

j_gene: TRBJ1-3
v_gene: TRBV5-4
CDR3aa: CASSPGAPNGSGNTIYF

j_gene: TRBJ1-2
v_gene: TRBV7-8
CDR3aa: CASSSRDRPNYGYTF

j_gene: TRBJ1-1
v_gene: TRBV4-1
CDR3aa: CASSRNPTVNTEAFF

j_gene: TRBJ2-3
v_gene: TRBV6-4
CDR3aa: CASSERGGDTQYF

j_gene: TRBJ1-4
v_gene: TRBV5-8
CDR3aa: CASSLSSRGSYEKLFF

j_gene: TRBJ1-6
v_gene: TRBV25-1
CDR3aa: CASSATGTGPSPLHF

j_gene: TRBJ2-5
v_gene: TRBV19
CDR3aa: CASSIAGIQQETQYF

j_gene: TRBJ1-2
v_gene: TRBV18
CDR3aa: CASSSERGAGYGYTF

j_gene: TRBJ1-3
v_gene: TRBV18
CDR3aa: CASSPNRDSSGNTIYF

j_gene: TRBJ1-1
v_gene: TRBV7-8
CDR3aa: CASSFSQNTEAFF